This T cell receptor (beta chain) appears in the sequencing data of a study of blood T cell repertoires in COVID-19 (dated by TCRdb to 2020 to 2022). With regard to the full study: Samples from collaborators originated in the United States, Italy and Spain and spanned both the acute and convalescent phases of COVID-19. A de-identified subject ID, COVID-19 status, age in years and sex were almost always included in the sample metadata. Samples came from the ongoing ImmuneRACE study (first 160 participants) plus 1,254 subjects from 6 global collaborators. Where HLA class I and class II types were available, the types were taken from metadata supplied by the sample provider, not from assay-based typing. The dataset comprised deeply sampled blood TCRbeta repertoires from subjects exposed to, actively infected with, or recovered from COVID-19. A freely available public database, intended as a resource for researchers studying the immune response to SARS-CoV-2, is where the repertoires were released. The material from the prospective study consisted of cDNA or gDNA derived from T cells, B-cell-depleted T cells, or PBMCs. General study outcomes and caveats: Clinical and demographic metadata were provided uncurated, with the amount varying by source and participant.

Each collaborating institution followed its own protocols to collect whole blood in K2EDTA tubes. For TCRbeta analysis, collaborators shipped samples as frozen whole blood, isolated PBMCs, or DNA extracted from either of those sample types. Sequences SEHNR (CDR1) and FQNEAQ (CDR2) are obtained from the germline V gene (reference sequence). Reading from cysteine to phenylalanine, the CDR3 counts 14 amino acids. The only DNA kept is the CDR3, 42 bases in frame from the first base. At the junction V is shortened by 11 bases and J by 5 bases; bases outside the gene matches: 10. The immunoSEQ Assay, a bias-controlled multiplex PCR, was used to amplify TCRbeta CDR3 regions from genomic DNA. Turning to the authors' computational methods: The number of nucleated cells in each sample was estimated from the amplification of reference gene primers within the assay. Sequence reads were collapsed and filtered to measure the absolute abundance of every unique TCRbeta CDR3 rearrangement. For each sample, productive Simpson clonality was calculated as the square root of Simpson's diversity index across productive rearrangements. Imported from immuneACCESS, the table was reduced by TCRdb to in-frame sequences with V and J called. These copies leave out some clones; in studies compared against another copy, an unresolved V gene accounts for under half, and the cause of the remainder is not known. That table gives V, J and clone size, and the DNA gave D and trimming. Within this sample are roughly 15,000 clones, with approximately 90% of them counted one time only. Approximately 15% of the sample belongs to the ten largest clones.

A word on this clone: Its cognate antigen has yet to be identified. No base-level quality is on record; no much larger clone is a single base apart.

The sequenced sample consisted of peripheral blood. The TCR sequence derives from a human donor with active COVID-19. The donor label of this sample is uncertain. The chain couples TRBV7-9 to TRBJ2-1, and 9 junction bases match TRBD1. The bases read TGTGCCGCCCCGGGACAGGGACCCAACAATGAGCAGTTCTTC. Translated, this gives CAAPGQGPNNEQFF.